Here is one T cell receptor (beta chain) with its context. The target antigen is unknown. The data were obtained in a study of cytomegalovirus exposure and HLA in healthy donors. Study conclusions and caveats: A later analysis reportedly found that, within productive TCRs, an Asian-associated ancestry cluster had fewer N-insertions than the mean observed across the approximately 600 donors. Earlier results showed most TCR beta V segments being productive about 87% or about 30% of the time.

Primers included in the PCR were 60 Vbeta and 13 Jbeta primers. The repertoire was sequenced with immunoSEQ multiplex PCR; TCRdb's copy has only in-frame clones and lacks some. This sample has some 150,000 clones; 70% to 80% occur once, and the top ten carry less than 8.5%. This CDR3 is built from 14 residues. Germline lookup yields CDR1 GTSNPN and CDR2 SVGIG (reference sequence). V trimming: 5 bases; J trimming: 9 bases; junction bases outside the gene matches: 7. The donors were healthy bone marrow donors. The V call is TRBV30, the J call TRBJ1-6; 10 positions agree with TRBD1. The origin of this receptor is a young man in good health and CMV-seropositive. The sample taken for sequencing was PBMCs. The CDR3 DNA reads as TGTGCCTGGGAGACAGGGGGCGTCAGTTCACCCCTCCACTTT. This translates into CAWETGGVSSPLHF.